This T cell receptor (beta chain) was captured in a study of T cell repertoires in cytomegalovirus infection. In the study overall: Public TCR beta signatures provided an indication of both CMV infection and a matching HLA type.

Unmatched junction bases numbered 7, after V lost 4 bases and J lost 5 bases. This CDR3 region has 15 residues. Germline CDR1 is SGHTA and CDR2 is FQGNSA. This clonotype was seen repeatedly, ten times or more. One entry per CDR3 protein, called by TCRdb with MiXCR from the reads. The repertoire holds around 490,000 distinct CDR3 sequences, approximately 26% seen once, with 13% in the top ten. Sequencing input: PBMCs. This TCR derives from a human donor in good health (CMV status not recorded). Some clones in this sample may be carry-over from other donors' samples. The chain combines TRBV7-2 with TRBJ2-5, with 10 bases aligning to TRBD1. This chain's CDR3 is CASSSRQGAGETQYF. The CDR3 bases are TGTGCCAGCAGCTCACGACAGGGGGCGGGGGAGACCCAGTACTTC.